Listed below are T cell receptor beta chains from one sample, sequenced in a study of shared clonotypes between healthy human individuals. The assay was immunoSEQ multiplex PCR, and TCRdb's table has in-frame clones only and misses some. Here the sample spans more than 400,000 clones, about 96% being singletons. The sequencing input was naive CD4+ T cells sorted from blood. The receptors were sampled from a woman aged 25 to 39 in good health. CDR3s include the opening cysteine and the closing phenylalanine or tryptophan. D genes are given only for firm matches. Clone sizes are given selectively: once, few, many, or a class where the clone is expanded.

D gene,V gene,clone size,J gene,CDR3 protein,CDR3 DNA
TRBD1,TRBV6-1,NA,TRBJ1-1,CASRRQGNTEAFF,TGTGCCAGCAGGCGACAGGGGAACACTGAAGCTTTCTTT
NA,TRBV9,NA,TRBJ1-1,CASSVLQTNTEAFF,TGTGCCAGCAGCGTATTACAAACGAACACTGAAGCTTTCTTT
NA,TRBV11-2,NA,TRBJ2-7,CASSGRPWVYEQYF,TGTGCCAGCAGCGGCCGCCCTTGGGTCTACGAGCAGTACTTC
TRBD1,TRBV6-1,few,TRBJ1-2,CASRGQGNGYTF,TGTGCCAGCAGAGGACAGGGGAATGGCTACACCTTC
NA,TRBV29-1,NA,TRBJ2-3,CSGQGNPSSTDTQYF,TGCAGCGGGCAGGGGAATCCCTCTAGCACAGATACGCAGTATTTT
TRBD2,TRBV19,NA,TRBJ2-4,CASSIDAPGTSGKNIQYF,TGTGCCAGTAGTATAGACGCCCCTGGGACTAGCGGAAAAAACATTCAGTACTTC
NA,TRBV7-2,NA,TRBJ1-3,CASSYGLRSSGNTIYF,TGTGCCAGCAGCTACGGACTCCGGAGCTCTGGAAACACCATATATTTT
TRBD2,TRBV5-6,NA,TRBJ2-5,CASSESRTSGETQYF,TGTGCCAGCAGCGAGAGCAGGACTAGCGGTGAGACCCAGTACTTC
TRBD1,TRBV5-5,NA,TRBJ1-1,CASSSPSGTGEAFF,TGTGCCAGCAGTTCTCCGTCCGGGACAGGCGAAGCTTTCTTT
NA,TRBV6-6,NA,TRBJ1-3,CASSSAAAGDGNTIYF,TGTGCCAGCAGCTCAGCAGCGGCGGGGGACGGAAACACCATATATTTT
NA,TRBV19,NA,TRBJ1-4,CASSLGAYNEKLFF,TGTGCCAGTAGCCTCGGGGCTTATAATGAAAAACTGTTTTTT
NA,TRBV5-1,NA,TRBJ2-2,CASSPQPTANTGELFF,TGCGCCAGCAGCCCGCAGCCGACCGCGAACACCGGGGAGCTGTTTTTT
NA,TRBV15,once,TRBJ2-5,CATSRDQVRATETQYF,TGTGCCACCAGCAGAGATCAGGTCAGGGCAACGGAGACCCAGTACTTC
NA,TRBV5-1,NA,TRBJ2-1,CASSISSTSYNEQFF,TGCGCCAGCAGCATCTCTAGCACCTCCTACAATGAGCAGTTCTTC
NA,TRBV7-3,once,TRBJ2-3,CASSPHVEGSTDTQYF,TGTGCCAGCAGCCCGCACGTGGAGGGGAGCACAGATACGCAGTATTTT
NA,TRBV6-1,NA,TRBJ1-1,CASSGNRPNTEAFF,TGTGCCAGCAGTGGGAACAGGCCGAACACTGAAGCTTTCTTT
NA,TRBV5-4,NA,TRBJ2-1,CASRSGTPYNEQFF,TGTGCCAGCAGATCCGGGACACCTTACAATGAGCAGTTCTTC
NA,TRBV21-1,NA,TRBJ1-1,CASSARSGDTEAFF,TGTGCCAGCAGCGCCCGGTCGGGTGACACTGAAGCTTTCTTT
TRBD1,TRBV4-1,NA,TRBJ1-4,CASTSGTDPATNEKLFF,TGCGCCAGCACTTCTGGGACAGACCCTGCAACTAATGAAAAACTGTTTTTT
TRBD1,TRBV19,NA,TRBJ2-4,CASSQDRGYIQYF,TGTGCCAGTAGTCAGGACAGGGGGTACATTCAGTACTTC
NA,TRBV5-1,NA,TRBJ1-2,CASSWDGAGDGYTF,TGCGCCAGCAGTTGGGACGGGGCAGGGGATGGCTACACCTTC
TRBD2,TRBV13,NA,TRBJ2-7,CASSPGGYEQYF,TGTGCCAGCAGCCCGGGAGGGTACGAGCAGTACTTC
TRBD1,TRBV28,NA,TRBJ2-1,CASSSTGQGKGEQFF,TGTGCCAGCAGTTCCACGGGACAGGGAAAGGGTGAGCAGTTCTTC